Following are 25 T cell receptor beta chains from one sample sequenced in a study of shared clonotypes between healthy human individuals. Assay used: immunoSEQ multiplex PCR; TCRdb lists only in-frame clones, some missing. Counted here are over a million clones, around three quarters occurring once; the ten biggest clones make up 0.6% to 0.7%. Sequenced sample: memory CD4+ T cells from PBMCs. Subset defined: CD45RA-negative fraction. The receptors originated from a man between 18 and 29 years old in good health. Some clones in this sample may be carry-over from other donors' samples.

This chain joins TRBV5-1 and TRBJ2-5; 8 positions match TRBD2. Germline V gives CDR1 SGHRS, CDR2 YFSETQ. The CDR3 has 15 amino acids. The ends lost 0 bases at V and 4 bases at J; junction bases unmatched: 5. The CDR3 DNA reads as TGCGCCAGCAGCTTGGCTTCGGGAGGGCGAGAGACCCAGTACTTC. Its protein product is CASSLASGGRETQYF.

Many counts were recorded for this clone. The genes are TRBV19 and TRBJ2-7; D call uncertain. Per the germline V gene, CDR1 is LNHDA and CDR2 is SQIVND (reference sequence). CDR3 length: 13 amino acids. The germline V and J ends were trimmed by 3 bases and 4 bases, with 10 bases remaining between them. Here the CDR3 reads CASSIRHSYEQYF. CDR3 sequence (DNA): TGTGCCAGTAGTATCAGGCACAGTTACGAGCAGTACTTC.

In the case of this clone: Its ends do not fully match the called genes, so a read error is possible. This sequence joins TRBV5-1 and TRBJ2-3, with 10 positions matching TRBD1. The germline CDR1 and CDR2 sequences are SGHRS and YFSETQ. The CDR3 loop spans 14 amino acids. CDR3: CASCLGTGENTQYF. As DNA, the CDR3 is TGCGCCAGCTGCTTGGGGACAGGGGAAAATACGCAGTATTTT.

The chain couples TRBV5-4 to TRBJ1-2; D may be TRBD1 (5 bases). The CDR3 has 15 amino acids. Trimming cost V 3 bases and J 1 base, with 13 bases left between them. Germline CDR1 reads SGHNT; CDR2 reads YYREEE (reference sequence). The CDR3 region is CASSWPSGDNYGYTF. The CDR3 DNA follows: TGTGCCAGCAGCTGGCCTTCGGGGGATAACTATGGCTACACCTTC.

V usage is TRBV27 and J usage is TRBJ2-1, with D possibly being TRBD2 (7 bases). Germline CDR1 is MNHEY and CDR2 is SMNVEV (reference sequence). Trimming pared 5 bases from V and 6 bases from J, leaving 17 bases between. The CDR3 spans 15 residues. The CDR3 region is CASSLWGQRGNEQFF. For the CDR3, the DNA is TGTGCCAGCAGTCTTTGGGGGCAGCGGGGCAATGAGCAGTTCTTC.

The chain couples TRBV10-2 to TRBJ1-2; 7 bases are a match to TRBD1. CDR1 and CDR2 from the germline V gene are WSHSY and SAAADI. The CDR3 totals 13 residues. With 5 bases clipped from V and 5 bases from J, the junction kept 5 bases outside the gene matches. CDR3 coding DNA: TGCGCCAGCAGTTGGGACAGTATTTATGGCTACACCTTC. This encodes CASSWDSIYGYTF.

The gene calls are TRBV7-9 and TRBJ2-5; TRBD1 matches at 10 bases. J was trimmed by 11 bases and V by 5 bases; bases with no gene match: 5. Germline assignment: CDR1 SEHNR and CDR2 FQNEAQ (reference sequence). The CDR3 contains 12 residues. The CDR3 DNA sequence: TGTGCCAGCAGCCCGGACAGGGGGGAGCAGTACTTC. This gives the protein CASSPDRGEQYF.

A single count supports this clone. The same CDR3 also results from other DNA sequences found in this sample. The gene calls are TRBV7-3 and TRBJ2-3; D gene unclear. CDR1 and CDR2 from the germline V gene are SGHTA and FQGTGA. Trimming removed 0 bases at V and 4 bases at J, with 8 bases between. This CDR3 is built from 14 residues. Here the CDR3 reads CASSLTFGADTQYF. CDR3 in DNA: TGTGCCAGCAGCTTAACGTTTGGGGCAGATACGCAGTATTTT.

V and J are TRBV5-1 and TRBJ2-7; D is unclear. The germline V gene has CDR1 SGHRS and CDR2 YFSETQ. V lost 4 bases, J lost 7 bases, and 15 bases lay in between. The CDR3 runs to 13 residues. CDR3 region: CASSPSDPREQYF. The CDR3 nucleotides are TGCGCCAGCAGCCCGTCGGACCCGCGGGAGCAGTACTTC.

The chain joins TRBV6-5 to TRBJ1-2; no firm D call. Germline-derived CDR1 and CDR2 are MNHEY and SVGAGI. Trimming pared 6 bases from V and 4 bases from J, leaving 12 bases between. CDR3 length: 13 amino acids. The CDR3 here is CASSLQSGYGYTF. CDR3 in DNA: TGTGCCAGCAGCTTACAGAGCGGCTATGGCTACACCTTC.

The chain combines TRBV18 with TRBJ2-3; tentatively, D is TRBD1 (5 bases). The V end lost 1 base, the J end lost 0 bases, and 8 bases lay between the germline ends. The CDR3 totals 15 residues. Germline V CDR1 and CDR2: KGHSH, LQKENI. The DNA for the CDR3 is TGTGCCAGCTCACCACTAAGGGGTAGCACAGATACGCAGTATTTT. Translated, it gives CASSPLRGSTDTQYF.

This clone was observed a handful of times. V and J are TRBV11-2 and TRBJ2-1, with 9 bases aligning to TRBD2. After removal of 6 bases from V and 7 bases from J, the junction contained 7 bases not matched to a gene. The CDR3 is made up of 14 amino acids. The germline CDR1 and CDR2 sequences are SGHAT and FQNNGV. CDR3 DNA: TGTGCCAGCAGTAGCGGGGGCCGTGGGAATGAGCAGTTCTTC. It is translated as CASSSGGRGNEQFF.

The DNA of the CDR3 is TGTGCCATCAGCAAAGGAGGGACTAGCGGGAGCAGCGAGCAGTACTTC. Its translation: CAISKGGTSGSSEQYF. The chain has TRBV10-3 and TRBJ2-7, with 14 bases matching TRBD2. The CDR3 sequence is 16 residues long. The trim removed 6 bases at V and 6 bases at J, leaving 10 bases unmatched. CDR1 and CDR2 (germline): ENHRY, SYGVKD.

The chain is built from TRBV7-2 and TRBJ1-2; 7 bases are a match to TRBD1. The CDR3 runs 16 residues. Germline CDR1 is SGHTA and CDR2 is FQGNSA. Trimming took 5 bases from V and 8 from J; bases not matched to a gene: 17. Written as DNA, the CDR3 is TGTGCCAGCAGCCGTCCGACAGGGATTAGTACGGGAGGCTACACCTTC. Its protein is CASSRPTGISTGGYTF.

The V call is TRBV6-5, the J call TRBJ2-7, with 9 bases fitting TRBD1. The CDR3 is 14 residues long. Unmatched junction bases numbered 5, after V lost 5 bases and J lost 3 bases. Per the germline V gene, CDR1 is MNHEY and CDR2 is SVGAGI. As DNA, the CDR3 is TGTGCCAGCAGTAAACAGGGGGCCCACTACGAGCAGTACTTC. It encodes CASSKQGAHYEQYF.

The rearrangement links TRBV7-9 to TRBJ2-7; D gene ambiguous. The CDR3 covers 12 residues. Germline V lookup: CDR1 SEHNR, CDR2 FQNEAQ (reference sequence). Trimming stripped 5 bases from V and 2 bases from J, with 7 bases between. Written as DNA, the CDR3 is TGTGCCAGCAGCCCAGATACCTACGAGCAGTACTTC. Encoded protein: CASSPDTYEQYF.

CDR3 residues: CASSPRQALHYGYTF. Written as DNA, the CDR3 is TGTGCCAGCAGCCCTAGACAGGCCTTACACTATGGCTACACCTTC. The chain uses TRBV7-2 and TRBJ1-2, with a tentative D call TRBD1 (6 bases). V was cut by 5 bases and J by 3 bases, with 16 bases left in between. CDR3 length: 15 residues. Germline V CDR1 and CDR2: SGHTA, FQGNSA.

V gene TRBV5-1 combines with J gene TRBJ2-5; D not certain. Germline CDR1 and CDR2: SGHRS and YFSETQ. With 1 base removed from V and 0 bases from J, the gap between germline ends came to 7 bases. The CDR3 totals 14 residues. The DNA for the CDR3 is TGCGCCAGCAGCTTGATGTCAGACCAAGAGACCCAGTACTTC. It encodes CASSLMSDQETQYF.

The rearrangement links TRBV4-1 to TRBJ2-5, with 14 bases fitting TRBD2. Germline CDR1 reads MGHRA; CDR2 reads YSYEKL. Trimming removed 2 bases from V and 5 bases from J; junction bases left unmatched: 7. The CDR3 is 17 residues long. The CDR3 region has the DNA TGCGCCAGCAGCCAACAGACTAGCGGGAGGGTATACGAGACCCAGTACTTC. This encodes CASSQQTSGRVYETQYF.

The CDR3 coding sequence is TGCGCCAGCAGCCACGCCTCCGACAGGGGGCACGGCTACACCTTC. As protein: CASSHASDRGHGYTF. This sequence joins TRBV4-1 and TRBJ1-2; 10 positions match TRBD1. Looked up from germline, CDR1 is MGHRA and CDR2 is YSYEKL. The CDR3 spans 15 residues. J lost 8 bases, V lost 3 bases, and 9 bases had no gene match.

This clone showed up just a few times. The chain combines TRBV27 with TRBJ1-5; perhaps TRBD1 as D (6 bases). The CDR3 has 16 amino acids. V was clipped by 3 bases and J by 6 bases, with 18 bases between them. Germline CDR1 reads MNHEY; CDR2 reads SMNVEV (reference sequence). CDR3 bases: TGTGCCAGCAGTTTCGGGGGCCCCCCCCTCGGTCAGCCCCAGCATTTT. Protein: CASSFGGPPLGQPQHF.

Regarding this clone: The junction differs from germline at one of its ends, possibly a read error. The V call is TRBV4-1, the J call TRBJ1-2; 9 bases are shared with TRBD1. CDR1 and CDR2 (germline): MGHRA, YSYEKL. The CDR3 loop spans 14 amino acids. The CDR3 sequence: CVSSLGQGIYGYTF. The DNA for the CDR3 is TGCGTCAGCAGCCTCGGACAGGGGATCTATGGCTACACCTTC.

This clone was found many times. CDR3 region: CASSLVSGGNQPQHF. CDR3 DNA: TGTGCCAGCAGCTTAGTGTCAGGGGGCAATCAGCCCCAGCATTTT. The chain combines TRBV11-2 with TRBJ1-5, with D perhaps matching TRBD1 (6 bases). Germline CDR1 SGHAT, CDR2 FQNNGV. The CDR3 spans 15 residues. V was clipped by 1 base and J by 2 bases, with 9 bases between them.

This clone was counted ten times or more. The V and J genes are TRBV19 and TRBJ2-1; weak D call: TRBD2 (6 bases). The CDR3 extends over 16 amino acids. V shed 2 bases and J shed 8 bases, with 19 bases lying between them. CDR1 is LNHDA and CDR2 is SQIVND in the germline V gene (reference sequence). CDR3 DNA sequence: TGTGCCAGTAGTATACTCGGGACCCTAGGGAGGCATGAGCAGTTCTTC. This translates into CASSILGTLGRHEQFF.

The chain carries TRBV6-1 and TRBJ2-1; no firm D call. The V end lost 7 bases, the J end lost 5 bases, and 18 bases lay between the germline ends. Looked up from germline, CDR1 is MNHNS and CDR2 is SASEGT. The CDR3 spans 15 residues. The CDR3: CASKSPWQSNNEQFF. DNA for the CDR3: TGTGCCAGCAAATCCCCCTGGCAGTCGAACAATGAGCAGTTCTTC.